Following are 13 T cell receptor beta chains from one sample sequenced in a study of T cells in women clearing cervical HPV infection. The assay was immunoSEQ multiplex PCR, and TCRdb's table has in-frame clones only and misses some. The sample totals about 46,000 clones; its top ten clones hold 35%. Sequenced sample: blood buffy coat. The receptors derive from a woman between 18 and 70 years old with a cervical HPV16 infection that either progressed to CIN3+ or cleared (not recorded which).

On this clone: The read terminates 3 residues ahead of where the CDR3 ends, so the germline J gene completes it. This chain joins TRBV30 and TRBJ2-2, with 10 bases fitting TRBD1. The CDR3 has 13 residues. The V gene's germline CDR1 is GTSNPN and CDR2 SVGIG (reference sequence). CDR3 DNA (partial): TGTGCCTGGGGGACAGGGGTTTCTGAAAAG. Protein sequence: CAWGTGVSEK. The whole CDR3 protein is CAWGTGVSEKLFF.

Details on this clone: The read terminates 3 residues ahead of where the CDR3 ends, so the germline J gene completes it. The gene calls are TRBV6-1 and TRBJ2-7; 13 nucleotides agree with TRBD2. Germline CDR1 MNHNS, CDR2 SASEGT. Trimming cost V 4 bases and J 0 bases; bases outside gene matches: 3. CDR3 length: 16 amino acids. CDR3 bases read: TGTGCCAGCAGTGTAAGGACTAGCGGGGGCTCCTACGAG. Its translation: CASSVRTSGGSYE. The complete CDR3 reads CASSVRTSGGSYEQYF.

The CDR3 reads CASSLVAGDYNEQFF. The sequenced part of the CDR3 DNA is TGTGCCAGCAGCTTAGTAGCGGGGGACTACAATGAG. The chain uses TRBV7-2 and TRBJ2-1, with 9 bases fitting TRBD2. Read coverage stops 3 residues before the CDR3 terminus; the germline J gene supplies the remainder. There are 15 residues in the CDR3. Trimming removed 1 base from V and 3 bases from J; junction bases left unmatched: 1. Germline values: CDR1 SGHTA, CDR2 FQGNSA. The variable domain in full, with the rest retrieved from reference TRBV7-2 and TRBJ2-1, is GAGVSQSPSNKVTEKGKDVELRCDPISGHTALYWYRQSLGQGLEFLIYFQGNSAPDKSGLPSDRFSAERTGGSVSTLTIQRTQQEDSAVYLCASSLVAGDYNEQFFGPGTRLTVL.

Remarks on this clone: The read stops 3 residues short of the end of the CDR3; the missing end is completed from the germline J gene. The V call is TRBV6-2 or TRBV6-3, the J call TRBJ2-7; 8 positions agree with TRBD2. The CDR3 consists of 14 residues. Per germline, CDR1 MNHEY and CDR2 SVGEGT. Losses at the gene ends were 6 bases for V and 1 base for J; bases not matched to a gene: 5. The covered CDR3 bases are TGTGCCAGCAGGGGAGCGGGGGAGTCCTACGAG. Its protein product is CASRGAGESYE. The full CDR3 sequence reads CASRGAGESYEQYF.

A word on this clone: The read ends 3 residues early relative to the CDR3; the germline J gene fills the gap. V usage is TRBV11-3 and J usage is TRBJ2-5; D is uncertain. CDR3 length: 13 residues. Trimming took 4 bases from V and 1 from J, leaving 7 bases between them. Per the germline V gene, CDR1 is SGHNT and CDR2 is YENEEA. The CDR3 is CASSSFPQETQYF. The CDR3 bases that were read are TGTGCCAGCAGCTCCTTTCCCCAAGAGACC. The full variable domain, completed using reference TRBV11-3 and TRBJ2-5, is EAGVVQSPRYKIIEKKQPVAFWCNPISGHNTLYWYLQNLGQGPELLIRYENEEAVDDSQLPKDRFSAERLKGVDSTLKIQPAELGDSAVYLCASSSFPQETQYFGPGTRLLVL.

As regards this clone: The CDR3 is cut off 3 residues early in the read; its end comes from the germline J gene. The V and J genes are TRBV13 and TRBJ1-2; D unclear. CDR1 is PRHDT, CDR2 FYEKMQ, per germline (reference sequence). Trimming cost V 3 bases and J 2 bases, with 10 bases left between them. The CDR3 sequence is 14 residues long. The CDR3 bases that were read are TGTGCCAGCAGCTTCGTTACGGGGAACTATGGC. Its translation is CASSFVTGNYG. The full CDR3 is CASSFVTGNYGYTF.

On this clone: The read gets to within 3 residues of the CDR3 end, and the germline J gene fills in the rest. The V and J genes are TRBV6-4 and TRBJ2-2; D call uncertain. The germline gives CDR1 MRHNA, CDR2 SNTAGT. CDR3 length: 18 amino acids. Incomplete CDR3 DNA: TGTGCCAGCAGTGACGTACCGGTGGGCAGCTCCTATAATTCACCG. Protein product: CASSDVPVGSSYNSP. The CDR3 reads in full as CASSDVPVGSSYNSPLFF.

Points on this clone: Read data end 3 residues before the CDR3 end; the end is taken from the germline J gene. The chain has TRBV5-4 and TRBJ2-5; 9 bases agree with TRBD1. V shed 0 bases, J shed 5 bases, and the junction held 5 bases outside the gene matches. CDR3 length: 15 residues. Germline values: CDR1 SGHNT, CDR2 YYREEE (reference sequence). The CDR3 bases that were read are TGTGCCAGCAGCTTGGCCGGGACAGGGATCGAGACC. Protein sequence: CASSLAGTGIET. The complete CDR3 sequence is CASSLAGTGIETQYF.

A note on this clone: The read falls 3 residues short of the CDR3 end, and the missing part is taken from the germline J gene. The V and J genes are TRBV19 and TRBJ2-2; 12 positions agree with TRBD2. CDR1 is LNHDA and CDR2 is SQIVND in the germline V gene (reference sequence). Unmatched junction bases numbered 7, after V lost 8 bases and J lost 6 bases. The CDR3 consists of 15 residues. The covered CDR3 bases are TGTGCCAGTCGGACTAGCGGGATCAAGGCCGGGGAG. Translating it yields CASRTSGIKAGE. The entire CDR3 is CASRTSGIKAGELFF.

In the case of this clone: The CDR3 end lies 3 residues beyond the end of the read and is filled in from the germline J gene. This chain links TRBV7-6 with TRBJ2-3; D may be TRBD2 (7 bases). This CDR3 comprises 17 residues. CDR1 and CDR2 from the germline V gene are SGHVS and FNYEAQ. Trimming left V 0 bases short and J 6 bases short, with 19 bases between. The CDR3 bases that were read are TGTGCCAGCAGCTTAGCGCAGGGACTAAGGGGGGCGGATACG. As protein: CASSLAQGLRGADT. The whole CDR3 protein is CASSLAQGLRGADTQYF.

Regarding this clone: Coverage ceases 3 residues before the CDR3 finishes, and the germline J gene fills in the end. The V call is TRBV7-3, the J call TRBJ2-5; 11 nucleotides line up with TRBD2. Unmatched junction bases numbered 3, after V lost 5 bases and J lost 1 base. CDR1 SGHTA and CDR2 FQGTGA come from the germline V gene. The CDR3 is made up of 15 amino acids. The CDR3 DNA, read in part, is TGTGCCAGCAGCGCGACTAGCGGGACCCAAGAGACC. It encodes CASSATSGTQET. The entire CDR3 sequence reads CASSATSGTQETQYF.

Here the CDR3 reads CASSNGQALGTQYF. Incomplete CDR3 DNA: TGTGCCAGTAGTAATGGACAGGCCCTAGGGACG. V and J are TRBV19 and TRBJ2-3, with 7 bases fitting TRBD1. The sequence runs out 3 residues before the end of the CDR3; the remainder is reconstructed from the germline J gene. Germline lookup yields CDR1 LNHDA and CDR2 SQIVND (reference sequence). The CDR3 length is 14 residues.

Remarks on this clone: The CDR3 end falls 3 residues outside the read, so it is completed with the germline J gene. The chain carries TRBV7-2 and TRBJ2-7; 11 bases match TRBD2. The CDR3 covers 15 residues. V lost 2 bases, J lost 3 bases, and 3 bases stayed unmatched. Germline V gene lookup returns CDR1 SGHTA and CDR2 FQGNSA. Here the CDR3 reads CASSLTSGSIYEQYF. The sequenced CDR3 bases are TGTGCCAGCAGCTTAACTAGCGGGAGTATCTACGAG.